A single sample gave rise to the 26 T cell receptor beta chains below, sequenced in a study of blood T cell repertoires in COVID-19. The table came from immunoSEQ multiplex PCR; TCRdb's copy has only in-frame clones and leaves some out. The data hold approximately 230,000 clones, with just over 85% observed a single time. The sample was peripheral blood. The receptors were sampled from a man at least 80 years old with acute or convalescent COVID-19.

The V gene is TRBV9, the J gene TRBJ2-2, with 9 bases matching TRBD1. Trimming took 3 bases from V and 6 from J; bases not matched to a gene: 9. The CDR3 runs to 16 residues. Germline V gives CDR1 SGDLS, CDR2 YYNGEE. CDR3 DNA sequence: TGTGCCAGCAGCGGGTGGACAGGGGAGGGTTCCGGGGAGCTGTTTTTT. It codes for CASSGWTGEGSGELFF.

The chain couples TRBV18 to TRBJ1-4, with a weak D call TRBD1 (5 bases). Trimming cost V 0 bases and J 3 bases, with 8 bases left between them. This CDR3 region has 15 residues. Germline V gene data show CDR1 as KGHSH and CDR2 as LQKENI. The CDR3 coding sequence is TGTGCCAGCTCACCACCCGACAGCGCTAATGAAAAACTGTTTTTT. Its protein product is CASSPPDSANEKLFF.

This clone was seen only a few times. V and J are TRBV4-3 and TRBJ1-3; unclear D gene. The CDR3 is 17 residues long. From germline, CDR1 is LGHNA and CDR2 YSLEER. The V and J ends lost 0 bases and 4 bases respectively, with 16 bases between them. The CDR3 spells CASSQERVSRTGNTIYF. The CDR3 DNA is TGCGCCAGCAGCCAAGAGAGGGTCTCAAGGACCGGAAACACCATATATTTT.

The chain recombines TRBV5-6 with TRBJ1-2; D may be TRBD1 (5 bases). Germline V gene data show CDR1 as SGHDT and CDR2 as YYEEEE. The CDR3 runs 14 residues. The germline V and J ends were trimmed by 3 bases and 7 bases, with 16 bases remaining between them. The CDR3 loop reads CASSSTAGTFGYTF. The CDR3 coding sequence is TGTGCCAGCAGCTCCACGGCGGGGACGTTTGGCTACACCTTC.

Turning to this clone: Other DNA sequences of this sample code for an identical CDR3. CDR3 loop: CASSGEYEQYF. CDR3 nucleotide sequence: TGTGCCAGCAGTGGTGAGTACGAGCAGTACTTC. V is TRBV2 and J is TRBJ2-7; D gene ambiguous. This CDR3 has 11 amino acids. Trimming removed 4 bases at V and 4 bases at J, with 5 bases between. CDR1 SNHLY and CDR2 FYNNEI come from the germline V gene.

The genes are TRBV7-9 and TRBJ2-5; 9 nucleotides agree with TRBD2. CDR1 is SEHNR and CDR2 is FQNEAQ in the germline V gene (reference sequence). V trimming: 1 base; J trimming: 2 bases; junction bases outside the gene matches: 5. This CDR3 comprises 16 residues. The CDR3 loop is CASSLGSGGFQETQYF. The CDR3 coding sequence is TGTGCCAGCAGCTTAGGGAGCGGGGGGTTTCAAGAGACCCAGTACTTC.

The table lists this clone with a few counts. The genes are TRBV5-1 and TRBJ1-1; no clear D. Germline lookup yields CDR1 SGHRS and CDR2 YFSETQ. There are 13 residues in the CDR3. V was cut by 1 base and J by 0 bases, with 4 bases left in between. The CDR3 loop is CASSLPMNTEAFF. CDR3 nucleotides: TGCGCCAGCAGCTTGCCCATGAACACTGAAGCTTTCTTT.

The chain combines TRBV3-1 (or the pseudogene TRBV3-2) with TRBJ1-2, with 7 nucleotides matching TRBD1. This CDR3 is 16 amino acids long. Trimming removed 3 bases from V and 0 bases from J; junction bases left unmatched: 7. The germline CDR1 and CDR2 sequences are LGHDT and YNNKEL (reference sequence). The DNA of the CDR3 is TGTGCCAGCAGCCAGGGATGGACAGGAGCTAACTATGGCTACACCTTC. This translates into CASSQGWTGANYGYTF.

The genes are TRBV29-1 and TRBJ2-1; 12 bases fit TRBD2. The ends lost 4 bases at V and 9 bases at J; junction bases unmatched: 10. Germline CDR1 and CDR2: SQVTM and ANQGSEA. This CDR3 has 15 amino acids. CDR3 amino acids: CSVALAGGQQLEQFF. DNA for the CDR3: TGCAGCGTTGCGCTAGCGGGGGGGCAACAACTTGAGCAGTTCTTC.

The rearrangement links TRBV19 to TRBJ1-6; TRBD1 aligns across 7 bases. Trimming removed 7 bases from V and 7 bases from J; junction bases left unmatched: 7. The CDR3 runs to 14 residues. Looked up from germline, CDR1 is LNHDA and CDR2 is SQIVND (reference sequence). This CDR3 reads CASTERQGNSPLHF. In DNA, the CDR3 is TGTGCCAGTACCGAACGACAGGGAAATTCACCCCTCCACTTT.

This clone has more than one count but fewer than ten. V and J are TRBV6-6 and TRBJ2-7; the D is unclear. Trimming pared 8 bases from V and 7 bases from J, leaving 18 bases between. This CDR3 spans 13 amino acids. Germline CDR1 MNHNY, CDR2 SVGAGI (reference sequence). This chain's CDR3 is CASRTVDPAEQYF. Here the CDR3 DNA reads TGTGCCAGCCGTACAGTTGACCCTGCAGAGCAGTACTTC.

The chain carries TRBV24-1 and TRBJ2-3; 9 nucleotides agree with TRBD2. V dropped 10 bases and J dropped 1; count of bases not matched to a gene: 8. Germline CDR1 is KGHDR and CDR2 is SFDVKD. This CDR3 region has 15 residues. CDR3 bases: TGTGCCACAAAAGGGAAGCGGGGGGGCACAGATACGCAGTATTTT. Translation gives CATKGKRGGTDTQYF.

A single count supports this clone. The rearrangement uses TRBV18 and TRBJ2-7; D unresolved. Germline V CDR1 and CDR2: KGHSH, LQKENI. The CDR3 is made up of 13 amino acids. With 2 bases removed from V and 6 bases from J, the gap between germline ends came to 11 bases. CDR3 protein: CASSPSSIGEQYF. CDR3 bases: TGTGCCAGCTCACCATCTAGTATTGGCGAGCAGTACTTC.

This clone was seen a single time. The V gene is TRBV24-1, the J gene TRBJ1-2; 7 positions agree with TRBD1. This CDR3 spans 16 amino acids. The V and J ends lost 2 bases and 5 bases, in that order; junction bases with no gene match: 10. The germline V gene has CDR1 KGHDR and CDR2 SFDVKD. CDR3 sequence reads: CATSDSTLTGLYGYTF. The DNA of the CDR3 is TGTGCCACCAGTGATTCAACCTTGACAGGGCTATATGGCTACACCTTC.

The chain carries TRBV5-1 and TRBJ2-1, with D perhaps matching TRBD2 (5 bases). V was clipped by 1 base and J by 1 base, with 6 bases between them. CDR1 SGHRS and CDR2 YFSETQ come from the germline V gene. The CDR3 is 14 residues long. CDR3 nucleotide sequence: TGCGCCAGCAGCTTGAGGACTTCCTACAATGAGCAGTTCTTC. Its protein product is CASSLRTSYNEQFF.

The chain couples TRBV6-6 to TRBJ1-1; possibly TRBD1 for D (6 bases). V lost 7 bases and J 0 bases, leaving 15 bases between the germline ends. Germline V gene data show CDR1 as MNHNY and CDR2 as SVGAGI (reference sequence). The CDR3 has 15 residues. This CDR3 reads CASTADRFMNTEAFF. The CDR3 region has the DNA TGTGCCAGCACCGCGGACAGATTCATGAACACTGAAGCTTTCTTT.

The chain links TRBV28 to TRBJ1-6, with 9 bases lining up with TRBD1. The junction had 5 bases not matched to a gene; V was cut back by 5 bases and J by 9 bases. The CDR3 has 14 amino acids. Germline lookup yields CDR1 MDHEN and CDR2 SYDVKM. The CDR3 nucleotides read TGTGCCAGCAGTGCGGGACAGGGCGGTTCACCCCTCCACTTT. This translates into CASSAGQGGSPLHF.

V usage is TRBV7-9 and J usage is TRBJ2-1; 9 bases are shared with TRBD2. V lost 3 bases, J lost 9 bases, and 3 bases stayed unmatched. From germline, CDR1 is SEHNR and CDR2 FQNEAQ (reference sequence). This CDR3 contains 13 residues. The chain's CDR3 is CASSLREGGEQFF. The CDR3 nucleotides read TGTGCCAGCAGCTTGCGGGAGGGCGGTGAGCAGTTCTTC. Based on the CDR3 plus reference TRBV7-9 and TRBJ2-1, the full variable domain is DTGVSQNPRHKITKRGQNVTFRCDPISEHNRLYWYRQTLGQGPEFLTYFQNEAQLEKSRLLSDRFSAERPKGSFSTLEIQRTEQGDSAMYLCASSLREGGEQFFGPGTRLTVL.

This chain links TRBV7-2 with TRBJ2-7; 7 positions agree with TRBD2. CDR1 is SGHTA and CDR2 is FQGNSA in the germline V gene. This CDR3 is built from 14 residues. J gave up 4 bases and V 2 bases, and 5 bases lay outside the gene matches. This CDR3 reads CASSLSGDGYEQYF. For the CDR3, the DNA is TGTGCCAGCAGCTTAAGCGGGGACGGGTACGAGCAGTACTTC. Looking up the rest from reference TRBV7-2 and TRBJ2-7 gives the full variable domain: GAGVSQSPSNKVTEKGKDVELRCDPISGHTALYWYRQSLGQGLEFLIYFQGNSAPDKSGLPSDRFSAERTGGSVSTLTIQRTQQEDSAVYLCASSLSGDGYEQYFGPGTRLTVT.

The chain is built from TRBV18 and TRBJ2-7; TRBD1 might be the D (6 bases). CDR1 and CDR2 (germline): KGHSH, LQKENI. Trimming pared 3 bases from V and 6 bases from J, leaving 12 bases between. The length of the CDR3 is 13 residues. CDR3 DNA sequence: TGTGCCAGCTCACCCCAGGGGCTAGGCGAGCAGTACTTC. Translated, it gives CASSPQGLGEQYF.

The chain couples TRBV15 to TRBJ2-5, with TRBD2 as a possible D gene (6 bases). Between the trimmed V and J ends, which lost 0 bases and 2 bases, there was a span of 7 bases. This CDR3 region has 14 residues. Germline-derived CDR1 and CDR2 are LNHNV and YYDKDF (reference sequence). DNA of the CDR3: TGTGCCACCAGCAGAGATGGGGGGCAAGAGACCCAGTACTTC. Its translation: CATSRDGGQETQYF.

The rearrangement joins TRBV3-1 (or the pseudogene TRBV3-2) to TRBJ1-2, with 8 nucleotides matching TRBD1. V trimming: 1 base; J trimming: 2 bases; junction bases outside the gene matches: 0. Germline assignment: CDR1 LGHDT and CDR2 YNNKEL (reference sequence). The CDR3 length is 14 residues. CDR3 sequence (DNA): TGTGCCAGCAGCCAAGGGGACAGGAACTATGGCTACACCTTC. This gives the protein CASSQGDRNYGYTF.

V is TRBV7-3 and J is TRBJ2-3; D remains ambiguous. The CDR3 totals 14 residues. In germline, CDR1 is SGHTA, CDR2 FQGTGA. The ends were cut back, 2 bases at V and 0 bases at J, with 6 bases in the middle. This CDR3 reads CASSLYGSTDTQYF. CDR3 in DNA: TGTGCCAGCAGCTTATACGGGAGCACAGATACGCAGTATTTT.

This chain uses TRBV6-6 with TRBJ1-1; a possible D gene is TRBD1 (6 bases). The CDR3 runs 13 residues. V was trimmed by 4 bases and J by 10 bases, leaving 16 bases between them. Per germline, CDR1 MNHNY and CDR2 SVGAGI (reference sequence). The CDR3 sequence is CASSLDLTGTAFF. The DNA for the CDR3 is TGTGCCAGCAGTTTGGACCTGACAGGAACAGCTTTCTTT.

The CDR3 DNA reads TGCGCCAGCAGTGGGCCCGGGTTCAGAAATCAGCCCCAGCATTTT. Its translation is CASSGPGFRNQPQHF. The rearrangement uses TRBV10-1 and TRBJ1-5; D call uncertain. The CDR3 is made up of 15 amino acids. V was pared by 4 bases and J by 4 bases, with 14 bases between. Looked up from germline, CDR1 is WNHNN and CDR2 is SYGVQD (reference sequence).

The chain is built from TRBV9 and TRBJ2-7; 7 nucleotides align to TRBD1. V was pared by 1 base and J by 7 bases, with 14 bases of the junction left unmatched. Germline CDR1 reads SGDLS; CDR2 reads YYNGEE. The CDR3 totals 16 residues. The CDR3 DNA reads as TGTGCCAGCAGCGTAACCCCAGGGGACAGCCGCGATGAGCAGTACTTC. This sequence encodes CASSVTPGDSRDEQYF.